This TCR beta chain came from a study of blood T cell repertoires in COVID-19. Study-level background: Both acute and convalescent COVID-19 samples were obtained from the United States, Italy and Spain. Sample material is recorded as cDNA or gDNA derived from T cells, B-cell-depleted T cells, or PBMCs.

Trimming removed 1 base from V and 1 base from J, with 4 bases in between. Germline V gene data show CDR1 as SGHTA and CDR2 as FQGNSA. The CDR3 covers 13 residues. In the authors' workflow: Amplification with reference gene primers provided the estimates of nucleated cell counts. The repertoire was sequenced with immunoSEQ multiplex PCR; TCRdb's copy has only in-frame clones and lacks some. The V and J calls and clone size are taken from that table; D and trimming were inferred from the DNA. The sample has about 150,000 clones, less than 90% seen once. Participants' reported clinical history set cohort assignment.

The chain recombines TRBV7-2 with TRBJ1-1; D gene unclear. The sample consisted of PBMCs or T cells enriched from blood (not recorded which). The TCR was taken from a woman aged 50 to 65 who had recovered from COVID-19. Written as DNA, the CDR3 is TGTGCCAGCAGCTTAGGGGCGAACACTGAAGCTTTCTTT. The encoded protein is CASSLGANTEAFF.